This T cell receptor beta chain was captured in a study of T cell responses to AZD1222 COVID-19 vaccine. Only in-frame clones appear in the TCRdb table, and some are missing; sequencing was by immunoSEQ multiplex PCR. This sample carries around 160,000 clones, 82% of them seen once, and the ten largest clones take about 4%. The germline V gene encodes CDR1 ENHRY and CDR2 SYGVKD. The CDR3 consists of 13 residues. V lost 4 bases and J 5 bases, leaving 11 bases between the germline ends. The chain couples TRBV10-3 to TRBJ1-2; D uncertain. This receptor was obtained from an adult in good health. Sequencing was performed on peripheral blood, taken on day 0 of MenACWY control vaccination. CDR3 bases: TGTGCCATCAGTGCGGGTAGTATGTATGGCTACACCTTC. Translation gives CAISAGSMYGYTF.